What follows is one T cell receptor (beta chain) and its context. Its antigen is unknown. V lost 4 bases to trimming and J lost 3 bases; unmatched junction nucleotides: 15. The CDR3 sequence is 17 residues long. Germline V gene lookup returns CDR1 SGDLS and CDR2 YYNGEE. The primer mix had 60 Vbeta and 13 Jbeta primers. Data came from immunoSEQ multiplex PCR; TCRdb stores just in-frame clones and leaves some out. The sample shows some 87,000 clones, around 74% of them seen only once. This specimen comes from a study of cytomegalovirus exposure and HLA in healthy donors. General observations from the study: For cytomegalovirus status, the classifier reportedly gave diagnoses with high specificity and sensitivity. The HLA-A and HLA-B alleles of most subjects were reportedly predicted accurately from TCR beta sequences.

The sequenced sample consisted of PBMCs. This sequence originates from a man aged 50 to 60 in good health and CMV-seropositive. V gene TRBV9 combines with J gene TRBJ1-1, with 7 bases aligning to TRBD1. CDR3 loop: CASSPSTGSKTDTEAFF. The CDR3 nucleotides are TGTGCCAGCAGCCCCTCGACAGGGTCTAAGACTGACACTGAAGCTTTCTTT.